Listed below are T cell receptor beta chains from one sample, sequenced in a study of T cell repertoires in cytomegalovirus infection. These receptors' targets are unknown. TCRdb re-called the reads with MiXCR, one entry per CDR3 protein. The sample shows 900,000 to 950,000 distinct CDR3 sequences, roughly 31% of them seen only once. The sample was cultured CD8+ T cells from PBMCs, taken from culture after CMV antigen stimulation. These receptors came from a human donor in good health (CMV status not recorded). Some clones in this sample may be carry-over from other donors' samples. Both conserved end residues are trimmed from each CDR3. A D gene is named only where the DNA matches it firmly.

j_call: TRBJ1-2
d_call: -
v_call: TRBV9
cdr3_aa: ASSGHRVRYGYT

j_call: TRBJ2-3
d_call: -
v_call: TRBV7-4
cdr3_aa: AGEGATDTQY

j_call: TRBJ1-4
d_call: -
v_call: TRBV12-3/TRBV12-4
cdr3_aa: ASRVALPAANEKLF

j_call: TRBJ2-2
d_call: -
v_call: TRBV6-1
cdr3_aa: ASTPRASTNTGELF

j_call: TRBJ1-1
d_call: TRBD1
v_call: TRBV2
cdr3_aa: ASRGGQAFRGDTEAF

j_call: TRBJ2-5
d_call: -
v_call: TRBV18
cdr3_aa: ASSPRDGTVGQETQY

j_call: TRBJ2-1
d_call: -
v_call: TRBV10-3
cdr3_aa: ATGTPSSYNEQF

j_call: TRBJ1-2
d_call: -
v_call: TRBV7-2
cdr3_aa: ASSLAGTVYGYT

j_call: TRBJ2-7
d_call: -
v_call: TRBV10-2
cdr3_aa: AGSAGMIYEQY

j_call: TRBJ2-7
d_call: -
v_call: TRBV7-6
cdr3_aa: ASSPSKGTHEQY

j_call: TRBJ2-3
d_call: -
v_call: TRBV6-1
cdr3_aa: ASSELGPWNPTDTQY

j_call: TRBJ1-1
d_call: -
v_call: TRBV7-9
cdr3_aa: ASSSEGFTEAF

j_call: TRBJ1-1
d_call: -
v_call: TRBV5-4
cdr3_aa: ASSFFEGMNTEAF

j_call: TRBJ1-5
d_call: -
v_call: TRBV7-2
cdr3_aa: ASSLDSYNQPQH

j_call: TRBJ1-2
d_call: -
v_call: TRBV7-2
cdr3_aa: ASSLVDNPNYGYT

j_call: TRBJ1-1
d_call: -
v_call: TRBV4-1
cdr3_aa: ASSPLRTEEAF

j_call: TRBJ1-1
d_call: TRBD1
v_call: TRBV7-9
cdr3_aa: ASSLEMGGDRLDTEAF

j_call: TRBJ1-1
d_call: -
v_call: TRBV5-1
cdr3_aa: ASSLFGMENTEAF

j_call: TRBJ2-1
d_call: -
v_call: TRBV2
cdr3_aa: ASSEGSARSYNEQF

j_call: TRBJ1-2
d_call: -
v_call: TRBV7-9
cdr3_aa: ASLNRVLPYGYT

j_call: TRBJ2-1
d_call: -
v_call: TRBV7-6
cdr3_aa: ASSLDLPASRYNEQF

j_call: TRBJ2-5
d_call: TRBD2
v_call: TRBV11-1
cdr3_aa: ASSIPGTSGEETQY

j_call: TRBJ2-7
d_call: -
v_call: TRBV7-6
cdr3_aa: ASSLAGESYEQY

j_call: TRBJ2-5
d_call: -
v_call: TRBV6-6
cdr3_aa: ASSLYRYEETQY

j_call: TRBJ2-1
d_call: -
v_call: TRBV5-5
cdr3_aa: ASSSLGGQYNEQF

j_call: TRBJ1-1
d_call: -
v_call: TRBV27
cdr3_aa: ASSSPQLMNTEAF

j_call: TRBJ2-1
d_call: -
v_call: TRBV6-6
cdr3_aa: ASSKRSKNEQF

j_call: TRBJ1-1
d_call: TRBD1
v_call: TRBV7-9
cdr3_aa: ASSSAQGGLGTEAF

j_call: TRBJ1-1
d_call: -
v_call: TRBV5-5
cdr3_aa: ASRGPGTPQRYEAF

j_call: TRBJ2-2
d_call: -
v_call: TRBV25-1
cdr3_aa: ASLDSNTGELF

j_call: TRBJ1-6
d_call: TRBD1
v_call: TRBV27
cdr3_aa: ASSLIGTGTDSPLH

j_call: TRBJ2-5
d_call: -
v_call: TRBV6-5
cdr3_aa: ASSYPRGREGGESQY

j_call: TRBJ2-1
d_call: TRBD1
v_call: TRBV7-2
cdr3_aa: ASSFYGQGNNEQF

j_call: TRBJ1-5
d_call: -
v_call: TRBV14
cdr3_aa: ASSPTRDQPQH

j_call: TRBJ2-1
d_call: TRBD2
v_call: TRBV5-6
cdr3_aa: ASSYRRLAGDNEQF

j_call: TRBJ2-5
d_call: TRBD1
v_call: TRBV19
cdr3_aa: ASSPGQVLTETQY

j_call: TRBJ1-1
d_call: -
v_call: TRBV6-5
cdr3_aa: ASSQQDSRGAF

j_call: TRBJ2-5
d_call: -
v_call: TRBV27
cdr3_aa: ASSLQGGEETQY

j_call: TRBJ2-7
d_call: TRBD2
v_call: TRBV6-5
cdr3_aa: ASKLSGDYYLDYEQY

j_call: TRBJ2-3
d_call: -
v_call: TRBV12-3/TRBV12-4
cdr3_aa: ASKRPGKSYTQY

j_call: TRBJ2-1
d_call: TRBD2
v_call: TRBV7-8
cdr3_aa: ASSLTSGGSKGSYNEQF

j_call: TRBJ2-4
d_call: -
v_call: TRBV28
cdr3_aa: ASSGSAGAKNIQY

j_call: TRBJ2-1
d_call: TRBD1
v_call: TRBV4-2
cdr3_aa: ASSQEGTDRDEQF

j_call: TRBJ1-2
d_call: TRBD1
v_call: TRBV7-4
cdr3_aa: ASSLRAGTGSRGYGYT

j_call: TRBJ2-2
d_call: TRBD2
v_call: TRBV7-6
cdr3_aa: ALAGDTGELF

j_call: TRBJ2-3
d_call: TRBD2
v_call: TRBV7-2
cdr3_aa: ASTGGSTDTQY

j_call: TRBJ2-3
d_call: TRBD2
v_call: TRBV7-2
cdr3_aa: ASSSSGGGADTQY

j_call: TRBJ2-2
d_call: TRBD1
v_call: TRBV7-8
cdr3_aa: ASSLARGRLNTGELF

j_call: TRBJ2-1
d_call: TRBD2
v_call: TRBV6-1
cdr3_aa: ASLGGSGGVSGQF

j_call: TRBJ1-6
d_call: -
v_call: TRBV12-3/TRBV12-4
cdr3_aa: ASSSDGPNSPLH

j_call: TRBJ2-1
d_call: TRBD2
v_call: TRBV7-8
cdr3_aa: ASSFKGLAGVREQF

j_call: TRBJ2-1
d_call: TRBD1
v_call: TRBV27
cdr3_aa: ASSLFPGGSYNEQF

j_call: TRBJ2-2
d_call: -
v_call: TRBV4-1
cdr3_aa: ASSQAVEGELF

j_call: TRBJ2-7
d_call: -
v_call: TRBV11-2
cdr3_aa: ASSFAGQKTAYEQY

j_call: TRBJ2-3
d_call: -
v_call: TRBV6-6
cdr3_aa: ASSYAIAVSTDTQY

j_call: TRBJ2-5
d_call: TRBD2
v_call: TRBV7-3
cdr3_aa: ASSLSPMGGEFQETQY

j_call: TRBJ1-5
d_call: -
v_call: TRBV19
cdr3_aa: ASRNRQNSNQPQH

j_call: TRBJ2-7
d_call: -
v_call: TRBV27
cdr3_aa: ASSPGEGYYEQY